This paragraph covers one T cell receptor (beta chain) sequence. Its recognized antigen is unknown. There are no base qualities to consult, and no much larger clone falls within one base. Sequences MNHNS (CDR1) and SASEGT (CDR2) are obtained from the germline V gene. Trimming removed 7 bases from V and 3 bases from J, leaving 16 bases between the germline ends. The CDR3 goes from the cysteine to the phenylalanine over 15 residues. Only the CDR3 portion is preserved as DNA: 45 bases, with reading frame beginning at the first base. Total RNA and DNA were co-extracted from roughly 20-30 mg of bulk tissue with the AllPrep DNA/RNA mini kit, without cell sorting. Roughly five patients with histopathologically diagnosed primary liver carcinoma underwent surgical resection in China between late 2015 and 2016. At the time of sampling, the patients were treatment-naive and had chronic HBV infection. Five spatially separated regions were sampled per tumor: superior, inferior, left-lateral and right-lateral poles, plus the tumor centre. More than 75% viable tumor cells were found by histology in every tumor sample. Fresh tumor and adjacent tissue pieces were bisected; one half was stored in RNAlater at -80°C, the other sent for histology.

This entry belongs to a study of tumor-infiltrating lymphocytes in primary liver carcinoma (dated by TCRdb to about 2017). At the level of the whole study: Of the five patients (three men and two women, aged 30 to 69 years), four had hepatocellular carcinoma and one had combined HCC and intrahepatic cholangiocarcinoma. The five patients had tumors staged T1-T3 N0M0, with maximum diameters ranging from roughly 4.2 to 11 cm. Each sample produced about 3.5 to 7.13 million productive TCRbeta reads, and read depth showed no significant difference between tissue types. Across five regions of each liver tumor, along with adjacent normal tissue and blood, the study brought together TCRbeta repertoire sequencing, expression microarrays and whole-exome sequencing. A total of some 35 specimens from 5 patients went through TCRbeta repertoire sequencing, namely 25 tumor regions, 5 adjacent noncancerous liver tissues and 5 peripheral blood samples. The approximately 24 tumor region samples were profiled with Agilent mRNA microarrays so that TCRbeta repertoire diversity could be related to the local molecular phenotype. Repertoires from technical replicates were highly reproducible, with mean shared-clone rates near 0.89 and correlation coefficients above 0.98. Study-wide conclusions, independent of this receptor: Repertoire overlap was found to be higher between tumor regions (mean around 35%) than between tumor-adjacent (around 17%) or tumor-blood (roughly 15%) pairs, consistent with antigen-driven expansion. Compared with blood, tumors had a significantly larger share of the repertoire taken up by the top 250 clones (p = 0.039). Only the TCR beta chain was sequenced, so true repertoire diversity is likely underestimated because unpaired alpha chains were not captured. With just a few patients in the study, the authors point out that the findings should be validated in a larger study. Only roughly 7-25% of top clones appeared in all five regions of a tumor, which suggests that tumor-infiltrating T cells are spatially heterogeneous. Bulk unsorted samples precluded comparing CD4+ and CD8+ T cell repertoires.

Starting from about 500 ng total RNA, TCRbeta-specific cDNA was produced by reverse transcription with a constant-region primer and ProtoScript II reverse transcriptase. TCRbeta libraries were built with three nested multiplex PCR rounds, a slightly modified ARM-PCR procedure. Multiplex TRBV1-TRBV30 forward primers and a Cbeta reverse primer were used in the first two PCR rounds, each of which was run for roughly 10 cycles. Sample barcodes and Illumina adapters were added in a final 25-cycle PCR using Deep VentR polymerase. Amplicons of 200-500 bp were gel-purified with a QIAquick gel extraction kit before sequencing. The TCRbeta amplicons were sequenced with 250-bp paired-end reads on an Illumina HiSeq 2500. Per the source publication's procedure: Reads were quality-trimmed with Trimmomatic v0.33, and paired reads were merged with FLASH v1.2.11 to recover full CDR3 sequences. V, D and J germline segments were assigned to the rearranged TCRbeta sequences using MiGEC v1.2.1b. Clonotype statistics and Shannon-Wiener diversity indices were computed with VDJtools v1.0.0. To reduce sampling bias, subsequent analyses other than the diversity analysis used only the 250 most abundant clonotypes in each sample. TCRdb trimmed the raw reads at Q25, called clones with MiXCR and kept productive beta chains. Rows are unified per CDR3 protein, each entry keeping the most common DNA and genes. TCRdb, not the original authors, processed these V and J calls. The sample profile shows some 180,000 distinct CDR3 sequences; about 82% of them were found once. 15% to 20% of the sample goes to the ten largest clones.

This clonotype originated in a man aged 35 to 55 with primary liver carcinoma and hepatitis B virus infection. The chain joins TRBV6-1 to TRBJ2-1; the D region possibly corresponds to TRBD2 (5 bases align). Source material: tumor tissue from primary liver carcinoma. The DNA reads as follows: TGTGCCAGCACCCTGAAGCGGCACATCTACAATGAGCAGTTCTTC. The resulting protein is CASTLKRHIYNEQFF.